Below, 18 T cell receptor beta chains from the same sample are listed, as sequenced in a study of PD-1 blockade in classical Hodgkin lymphoma. Profiling relied on immunoSEQ multiplex PCR, and the TCRdb table lists in-frame clones only, not all of them. The sample lists about 13,000 clones, roughly 87% seen once, with approximately 4% in the top ten. After autologous stem cell transplantation all patients relapsed, and prior brentuximab vedotin exposure differed between cohorts. The starting material was peripheral blood mononuclear cells (PBMCs), obtained at baseline. These receptors all stem from a human donor with classical Hodgkin lymphoma.

The CDR3 here is CASSIEGLGEAFF. CDR3 DNA: TGTGCCAGTAGTATAGAGGGTTTAGGAGAAGCTTTCTTT. The V gene is TRBV19, the J gene TRBJ1-1; no firm D call. Deletions cut 0 bases from V and 8 bases from J, with 10 bases between. Germline V gene lookup returns CDR1 LNHDA and CDR2 SQIVND (reference sequence). This CDR3 region has 13 residues.

Only a few counts were recorded for this clone. This rearrangement joins TRBV5-4 to TRBJ1-1; 7 positions match TRBD1. After removal of 4 bases from V and 0 bases from J, the junction contained 6 bases not matched to a gene. The CDR3 length is 15 residues. Germline CDR1 is SGHNT and CDR2 is YYREEE (reference sequence). CDR3 sequence reads: CASSPGQDMNTEAFF. The CDR3 region has the DNA TGTGCCAGCAGCCCCGGACAGGACATGAACACTGAAGCTTTCTTT.

This chain joins TRBV6-6 and TRBJ2-3, with D hard to call. Germline assignment: CDR1 MNHNY and CDR2 SVGAGI (reference sequence). The CDR3 is 14 amino acids. V lost 2 bases, J lost 5 bases, and 11 bases lay in between. CDR3 nucleotide sequence: TGTGCCAGCAGTTACGGACCCATTCTAGATACGCAGTATTTT. This gives the protein CASSYGPILDTQYF.

In the case of this clone: The sample contains more than one DNA sequence encoding this CDR3. The V and J genes are TRBV7-6 and TRBJ1-1; unclear D gene. With 5 bases removed from V and 0 bases from J, the gap between germline ends came to 7 bases. CDR3 length equals 13 residues. CDR1 and CDR2 from the germline V gene are SGHVS and FNYEAQ. The DNA for the CDR3 is TGTGCCAGCAGCGCGGACTTGAACACTGAAGCTTTCTTT. Protein sequence: CASSADLNTEAFF. Together with reference TRBV7-6 and TRBJ1-1, the CDR3 gives the full variable domain: GAGVSQSPRYKVTKRGQDVALRCDPISGHVSLYWYRQALGQGPEFLTYFNYEAQQDKSGLPNDRFSAERPEGSISTLTIQRTEQRDSAMYRCASSADLNTEAFFGQGTRLTVV.

The chain joins TRBV5-1 to TRBJ2-5; 12 nucleotides agree with TRBD1. Per germline, CDR1 SGHRS and CDR2 YFSETQ. The CDR3 totals 16 residues. V trimming: 4 bases; J trimming: 5 bases; junction bases outside the gene matches: 9. The CDR3 nucleotides read TGCGCCAGCAGCCGAGCCGGGACAGGGGGCTCTGAGACCCAGTACTTC. As protein: CASSRAGTGGSETQYF.

CDR3 DNA: TGCGCCAGCAGCCAACCGGGACAGGGGTCCCTATCCTACGAGCAGTACTTC. It is translated as CASSQPGQGSLSYEQYF. The V and J genes are TRBV4-1 and TRBJ2-7; 10 bases align to TRBD1. The V gene's germline CDR1 is MGHRA and CDR2 YSYEKL. V trimming: 2 bases; J trimming: 1 base; junction bases outside the gene matches: 8. The CDR3 contains 17 residues.

The chain employs TRBV11-3 and TRBJ2-1; D ambiguous. The CDR3 spans 14 residues. In germline, CDR1 is SGHNT, CDR2 YENEEA. The V end lost 3 bases, the J end lost 1 base, and 7 bases lay between the germline ends. The CDR3 loop is CASSLGFSYNEQFF. The CDR3, as DNA: TGTGCCAGCAGCTTGGGGTTTTCCTACAATGAGCAGTTCTTC.

This clone was picked up one time. This sequence joins TRBV9 and TRBJ2-7; 12 positions agree with TRBD2. Per the germline V gene, CDR1 is SGDLS and CDR2 is YYNGEE. This CDR3 is built from 18 residues. The V gene end was trimmed by 4 bases and the J gene end by 4 bases; junction bases not matched to a gene: 15. The CDR3 DNA follows: TGTGCCAGCAGCCCGAGCCCCGGGACTAGCGGGTCTGCGTACGAGCAGTACTTC. Its translation: CASSPSPGTSGSAYEQYF.

This chain links TRBV28 with TRBJ1-2; D is uncertain. There are 15 residues in the CDR3. V dropped 5 bases and J dropped 8 bases, with 21 bases sitting between them. In germline, CDR1 is MDHEN, CDR2 SYDVKM. CDR3 in DNA: TGTGCCAGCAGTCTTTTTACCCGGTACTTAGAAGGCTACACCTTC. Translated, it gives CASSLFTRYLEGYTF.

This clone was detected only once. The V gene is TRBV5-1, the J gene TRBJ1-1; no clear D gene. The CDR3 totals 14 residues. V lost 0 bases and J 0 bases, leaving 6 bases between the germline ends. Germline CDR1 reads SGHRS; CDR2 reads YFSETQ. The CDR3 region has the DNA TGCGCCAGCAGCTTGGAAGCCTTGAACACTGAAGCTTTCTTT. This translates into CASSLEALNTEAFF.

The J gene is TRBJ1-1, the V gene TRBV6-5; no firm D call. The V end was cut by 7 bases, the J end by 3 bases, with 12 bases between. This CDR3 region has 13 residues. Germline assignment: CDR1 MNHEY and CDR2 SVGAGI. The CDR3 region has the DNA TGTGCCAGCATGTTGGGGTATGACACTGAAGCTTTCTTT. Amino acids: CASMLGYDTEAFF.

The chain uses TRBV30 and TRBJ1-2, with D hard to call. Deletions cut 8 bases from V and 0 bases from J, with 7 bases between. Germline assignment: CDR1 GTSNPN and CDR2 SVGIG (reference sequence). The CDR3 extends over 11 amino acids. The CDR3 DNA reads as TGTGCCGGCCCCACTAACTATGGCTACACCTTC. Its translation: CAGPTNYGYTF.

The rearrangement links TRBV5-4 to TRBJ2-1, with 7 bases fitting TRBD1. This CDR3 has 16 amino acids. Trimming removed 0 bases from V and 2 bases from J; junction bases left unmatched: 5. Germline CDR1 SGHNT, CDR2 YYREEE (reference sequence). The CDR3 bases are TGTGCCAGCAGCTTGGGACAGGGTCAACCCTACAATGAGCAGTTCTTC. Its translation is CASSLGQGQPYNEQFF.

This clone was counted once. The chain combines TRBV27 with TRBJ2-1; 16 positions match TRBD2. The J segment lost 8 bases and the V segment lost 5 bases, leaving 9 bases of the junction unmatched. CDR3 size: 17 residues. CDR1 and CDR2 from the germline V gene are MNHEY and SMNVEV (reference sequence). The CDR3 here is CASSDTGTSGRGDEQFF. The CDR3 nucleotides read TGTGCCAGCAGTGACACCGGGACTAGCGGGAGGGGAGATGAGCAGTTCTTC.

The rearrangement uses TRBV5-6 and TRBJ2-5; 9 bases fit TRBD2. V lost 5 bases and J lost 2; bases outside the gene matches: 7. Germline V gene sequence: CDR1 SGHDT, CDR2 YYEEEE. The CDR3 is made up of 15 amino acids. In DNA, the CDR3 is TGTGCCAGCAGAAGGGGGCTAGCGGGGCAAGAGACCCAGTACTTC. It specifies CASRRGLAGQETQYF.

The chain links TRBV11-2 to TRBJ1-2, with unresolved D. Germline V gene data show CDR1 as SGHAT and CDR2 as FQNNGV. V lost 1 base, J lost 6 bases, and 9 bases lay in between. The CDR3 consists of 13 residues. The CDR3 loop is CASSLGHRNGYTF. In DNA, the CDR3 is TGTGCCAGCAGCTTAGGGCACAGAAATGGCTACACCTTC.

The chain employs TRBV7-9 and TRBJ1-2; TRBD1 is a possible D gene (5 bases). V was trimmed by 3 bases and J by 4 bases, leaving 15 bases between them. CDR3 length: 15 residues. Germline V lookup: CDR1 SEHNR, CDR2 FQNEAQ (reference sequence). CDR3 sequence reads: CASSLDGAYGYGYTF. In nucleotides, the CDR3 is TGTGCCAGCAGCTTGGACGGGGCCTACGGCTATGGCTACACCTTC.

The chain combines TRBV15 with TRBJ2-5, with 10 bases aligning to TRBD1. Germline CDR1 reads LNHNV; CDR2 reads YYDKDF (reference sequence). The CDR3 is 17 amino acids. V shed 1 base, J shed 1 base, and the junction held 6 bases outside the gene matches. This chain's CDR3 is CATSRGGTGELQETQYF. The CDR3 DNA reads TGTGCCACCAGCAGAGGGGGGACAGGGGAACTCCAAGAGACCCAGTACTTC. Using reference TRBV15 and TRBJ2-5 for the parts outside the CDR3, the full variable domain is DAMVIQNPRYQVTQFGKPVTLSCSQTLNHNVMYWYQQKSSQAPKLLFHYYDKDFNNEADTPDNFQSRRPNTSFCFLDIRSPGLGDTAMYLCATSRGGTGELQETQYFGPGTRLLVL.